This record covers a single TCR beta chain. Its antigen is unknown. The sample holds no much larger clone one base away, and base qualities are not on file. The library was built by means of PCR. TCRdb names Illumina HiSeq 2500 as the instrument used. Molecular barcoding was employed in the preparation of TCR libraries, with unique molecular identifiers being used to normalize TCRbeta repertoire quantification. TCRdb applied fastp at Q25 and MiXCR to the public reads, then kept only in-frame beta chains. Each record represents a unique CDR3 protein, reported with the most common genes and DNA among its rows. The sample data list around 400,000 distinct CDR3 sequences, and 20% of these were observed just once. Jointly, the top ten make up 3.8% of the sample. V gives up 2 bases and J gives up 2 bases, and the segment between their germline ends measures 8 bases. The CDR3 starts with the cysteine, ends with the phenylalanine, and has 14 residues. Only the CDR3 DNA is retained, 42 bases long and in frame from the first base. Reading the germline V gene gives CDR1 MNHEY and CDR2 SVGAGI.

These data belong to a study of T-cell reconstitution after alpha-beta-depleted transplantation in children (dated by TCRdb to the mid-2010s). Background for the entire study: The study quantitatively tracked T-cell immune reconstitution after TCRalphabeta/CD19-depleted allogeneic hematopoietic cell transplantation in children using TCR repertoire profiling.

The chain couples TRBV6-5 to TRBJ2-3, with no D gene named confidently. Sequenced material: PBMCs from the stem cell graft donor, taken from the stem cell graft. The TCR was taken from a human donor who donated a stem cell graft to a child with acute myeloid leukemia. For the CDR3, the sequence is CASSYRDTTDTQYF. The DNA reads as follows: TGTGCCAGCAGTTACCGCGATACCACAGATACGCAGTATTTT.